The entry that follows covers one TCR beta chain sequence. This clone's antigen is unknown. Base qualities are not provided; no much larger clone lies one nucleotide away. This record comes from a study of blood T cells in healthy people across ages (dated by TCRdb to about 2015). Turning to the overall study: Template switching captured roughly one uniquely barcoded TCR beta cDNA molecule per two T cells in model experiments. Age-related changes in TCR beta repertoire diversity were measured in the study by deep sequencing normalized with unique cDNA molecular identifiers. The donors were divided into four age groups: young (average about 16 years), middle-aged (around 37), aged (about 61) and long-lived (nearly 85). To avoid experimental bias, donors of different ages were spread randomly across the sequencing lanes. Two additional independent replicas of 1 million unique cDNA reads from the same blood draw were analyzed for two donors (one aged 18 to 30 and one aged 80 or older). General study outcomes and caveats: Since profiling was done on bulk unsorted PBMCs, naive and antigen-experienced compartments could not be conclusively compared. Because the CMV infection status of the donors was unknown, age-related changes in expanded clonotypes may potentially have been confounded. Observed TCR beta diversity per million T cells fell roughly linearly with age, and a significant reduction was already apparent by age roughly 40. Compared with the aged group, the long-lived group had more naive CD4+ T cells, fewer expanded clones and increased TCR diversity, a pattern suggesting age selection. Estimates of total diversity based on one million sequenced T cells were considered lower bounds and underestimates. There was a strong correlation between observed TCR beta diversity and the percentage of naive T cells measured by flow cytometry.

Library generation was performed with 5' RACE. Sequencer: Illumina HiSeq 2500. A second PCR of about 7 to 12 cycles was performed with a sample-barcoded 5' primer and a J-beta primer mix. A template-switch 5' adaptor carrying 12 random nucleotides introduced a unique molecular identifier onto each TCR beta cDNA molecule. At least 3 million CDR3-containing paired-end reads were obtained from each sample. First-strand cDNA was synthesized from all RNA with the Mint cDNA synthesis kit, primed by a TRBC-specific oligonucleotide. Following uracil-DNA glycosylase treatment, a first 18-cycle PCR with universal primers M1SS and BC2_uni_R was performed on all cDNA. The source study handled its data this way. Each sample was normalized by randomly selecting 1 million high-quality reads, each carrying a distinct molecular identifier. Instead of being binned into consensus sequences, reads with shared molecular identifiers were discarded. MiTCR, run with a Q25 quality threshold and the strictest error-elimination algorithm, handled CDR3 identification, clonotype clustering and error correction. A nonparametric unseen species model with Euler transformation was used to estimate a lower bound on total TCR beta diversity. TCRdb took the public reads, trimmed them with fastp at Q25, ran MiXCR for clone calling and kept in-frame beta chains. Each entry is one CDR3 protein sequence, shown with its most common DNA and genes. These V and J calls rely on TCRdb rather than the paper's analysis. The sample includes some 920,000 distinct CDR3 sequences, with 51% observed a single time. Roughly a fifth of the sample rests with the top ten.

The donors were roughly 39 Caucasian individuals from Russia, aged roughly 6 to 100 years, who were systemically healthy. Each donor gave about 9.8 milliliters of peripheral blood, drawn into EDTA-treated Vacutainer tubes. Ficoll-Paque density-gradient centrifugation was used to isolate PBMCs, with at least 6.5 million per sample. Total RNA was extracted from PBMCs with Trizol reagent, with at least 6 micrograms obtained per sample. The percentages of naive CD45RAhigh/CD27high T cells were determined by flow cytometry on a PBMC aliquot from every donor. The specimen was blood. The clonotype comes from a woman aged 55-70 years in good health.

In nucleotides, the sequence is TGTGCCATCAGTGAGTCTGGCGAACCTGGGGCCAACGTCCTGACTTTC. It encodes CAISESGEPGANVLTF. Recombination linked TRBV10-3 to TRBJ2-6; the D gene cannot be resolved reliably. The junction shows trimming of 0 bases on V and 2 bases on J, plus 8 bases between the germline ends. Including cysteine and phenylalanine, the CDR3 has 16 amino acids. The CDR3 DNA has 48 bases and is translated from base 1. From the germline V gene, CDR1 is ENHRY and CDR2 is SYGVKD.